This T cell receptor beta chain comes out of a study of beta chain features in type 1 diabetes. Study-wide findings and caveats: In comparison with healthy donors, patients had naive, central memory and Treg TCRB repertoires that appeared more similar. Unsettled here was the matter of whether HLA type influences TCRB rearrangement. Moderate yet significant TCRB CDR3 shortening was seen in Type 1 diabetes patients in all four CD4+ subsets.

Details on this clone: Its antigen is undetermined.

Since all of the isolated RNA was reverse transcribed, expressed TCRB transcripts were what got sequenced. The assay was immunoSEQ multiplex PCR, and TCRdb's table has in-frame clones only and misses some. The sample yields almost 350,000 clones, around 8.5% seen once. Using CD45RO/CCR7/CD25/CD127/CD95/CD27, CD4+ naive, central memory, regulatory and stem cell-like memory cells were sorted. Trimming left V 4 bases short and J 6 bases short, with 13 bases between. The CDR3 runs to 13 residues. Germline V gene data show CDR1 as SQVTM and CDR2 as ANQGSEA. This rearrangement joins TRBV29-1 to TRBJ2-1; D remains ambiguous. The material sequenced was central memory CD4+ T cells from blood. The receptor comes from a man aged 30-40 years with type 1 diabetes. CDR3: CSVGPEPSNEQFF. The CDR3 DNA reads TGCAGCGTTGGACCGGAGCCCTCCAATGAGCAGTTCTTC.